This paragraph reports one T cell receptor (beta chain). The antigen is unknown. This sample was taken from a study of shared clonotypes between healthy human individuals. Study-wide results and caveats: Sampling used blood alone; tissue repertoires probably differ.

The CDR3 is 11 amino acids. The V end lost 3 bases, the J end lost 8 bases, and 7 bases lay between the germline ends. CDR1 is DFQATT and CDR2 is SNEGSKA in the germline V gene (reference sequence). Authors' methods: Filtering differed for immunoSEQ, which gave only junction sequences without quality scores. Produced via immunoSEQ multiplex PCR; TCRdb's table is partial and in-frame only. The V and J calls and clone size are taken from that table; D and trimming were inferred from the DNA. The sample includes 450,000 to 500,000 clones, roughly 80% of them seen just once. Input material: PBMCs. The clonotype was recovered from a woman in her forties in good health. Some clones in this sample may be carry-over from other donors' samples. The J gene is TRBJ2-2, the V gene TRBV20-1; no reliable D call. CDR3 sequence: CSARKGGELFF. Here the CDR3 DNA reads TGCAGTGCTAGGAAGGGTGGGGAGCTGTTTTTT.